The following is a TCR beta chain sequence with its context. V dropped 0 bases and J dropped 0 bases, with 4 bases sitting between them. This CDR3 has 15 amino acids. The germline V gene has CDR1 SGHRS and CDR2 YFSETQ. Only in-frame clones appear in the TCRdb table, and some are missing; sequencing was by immunoSEQ multiplex PCR. The top ten clones hold 4% to 5% of a sample with tens of thousands of clones, about 71% of them seen once. This entry is derived from a study of blood T cell repertoires in COVID-19. J is TRBJ2-6 and V is TRBV5-1; D remains ambiguous. Specimen: peripheral blood. This clonotype was obtained from a woman between 45 and 60 years old with acute or convalescent COVID-19. CDR3 nucleotide sequence: TGCGCCAGCAGCTTGGGCGGCTCTGGGGCCAACGTCCTGACTTTC. It specifies CASSLGGSGANVLTF. Together with reference TRBV5-1 and TRBJ2-6, the CDR3 gives the full variable domain: KAGVTQTPRYLIKTRGQQVTLSCSPISGHRSVSWYQQTPGQGLQFLFEYFSETQRNKGNFPGRFSGRQFSNSRSEMNVSTLELGDSALYLCASSLGGSGANVLTFGAGSRLTVL.